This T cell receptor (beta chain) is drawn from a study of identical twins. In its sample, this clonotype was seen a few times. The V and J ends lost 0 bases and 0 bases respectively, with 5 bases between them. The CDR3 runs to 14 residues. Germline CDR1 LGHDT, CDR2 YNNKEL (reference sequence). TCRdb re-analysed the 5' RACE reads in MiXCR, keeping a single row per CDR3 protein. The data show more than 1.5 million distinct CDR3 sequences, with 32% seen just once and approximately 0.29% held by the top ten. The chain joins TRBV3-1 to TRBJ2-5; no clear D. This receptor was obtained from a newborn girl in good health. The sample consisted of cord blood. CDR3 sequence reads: CASSQDPYQETQYF. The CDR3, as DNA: TGTGCCAGCAGCCAAGATCCGTACCAAGAGACCCAGTACTTC.